This T cell receptor beta chain was captured by sequencing in a study of blood T cell repertoires in COVID-19. Sequencing was performed with immunoSEQ multiplex PCR; in TCRdb, only in-frame clones are kept and a portion is missing. The sample lists about 220,000 clones; roughly nine tenths were seen once. Germline V gives CDR1 MNHEY, CDR2 SVGAGI. J lost 0 bases, V lost 6 bases, and 5 bases had no gene match. This CDR3 has 15 amino acids. Sequenced: PBMCs or T cells enriched from blood (not recorded which). This sequence originates from a woman aged 18-30 years in a cohort exposed to, infected with or recovered from COVID-19 (not recorded which). V is TRBV6-5 and J is TRBJ1-5; 7 positions agree with TRBD1. The CDR3 region has the DNA TGTGCCAGCAGACACCAGGGGGATAGCAATCAGCCCCAGCATTTT. It yields the protein CASRHQGDSNQPQHF.